The present TCR beta chain was sequenced within a study of T cells in localized non-small cell lung cancer. Trimming took off 4 bases at V and 11 bases at J, with 24 bases between the two ends. The CDR3 totals 15 residues. The V gene's germline CDR1 is SGDLS and CDR2 YYNGEE. This clone was counted a single time. Produced via immunoSEQ multiplex PCR; TCRdb's table is partial and in-frame only. The table shows roughly 35,000 clones, with 92% occurring only once. The rearrangement uses TRBV9 and TRBJ1-1; no firm D call. Sequenced material: peripheral blood, taken before any cancer treatment. This clonotype originated in a female donor over 55 with stage I lung adenocarcinoma. This CDR3 reads CASSSYIGSPREAFF. Here the CDR3 DNA reads TGTGCCAGCAGCTCCTACATCGGGTCCCCGAGGGAGGCTTTCTTT.